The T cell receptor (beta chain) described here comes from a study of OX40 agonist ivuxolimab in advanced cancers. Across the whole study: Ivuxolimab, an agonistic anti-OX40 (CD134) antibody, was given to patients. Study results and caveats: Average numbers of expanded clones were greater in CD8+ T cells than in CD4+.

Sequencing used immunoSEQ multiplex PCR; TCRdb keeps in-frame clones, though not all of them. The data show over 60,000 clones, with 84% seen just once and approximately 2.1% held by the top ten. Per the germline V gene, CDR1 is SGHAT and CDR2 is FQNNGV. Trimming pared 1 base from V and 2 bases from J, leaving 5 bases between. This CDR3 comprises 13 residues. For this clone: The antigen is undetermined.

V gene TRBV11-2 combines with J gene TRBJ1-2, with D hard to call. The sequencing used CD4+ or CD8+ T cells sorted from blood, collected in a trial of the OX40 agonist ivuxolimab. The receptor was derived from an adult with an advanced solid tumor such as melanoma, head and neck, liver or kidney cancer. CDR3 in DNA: TGTGCCAGCAGCTTAGCTTCAAACTATGGCTACACCTTC. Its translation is CASSLASNYGYTF. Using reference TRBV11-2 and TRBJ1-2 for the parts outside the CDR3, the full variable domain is EAGVAQSPRYKIIEKRQSVAFWCNPISGHATLYWYQQILGQGPKLLIQFQNNGVVDDSQLPKDRFSAERLKGVDSTLKIQPAKLEDSAVYLCASSLASNYGYTFGSGTRLTVV.